This T cell receptor beta chain was captured in a study of early T cells in non-severe SARS-CoV-2 infection. In TCRdb, the 5' RACE reads were re-called with MiXCR into one record per CDR3 protein. This sample yields more than 65,000 distinct CDR3 sequences, of which roughly 13% are seen a single time; under 1.5% belongs to the top ten. The ends were cut back, 11 bases at V and 6 bases at J, with 22 bases in the middle. Germline assignment: CDR1 SEHNR and CDR2 FQNEAQ (reference sequence). The CDR3 runs 14 residues. The chain combines TRBV7-9 with TRBJ1-2, with D possibly matching TRBD1 (6 bases). The receptor was isolated from an adult who was a healthcare worker with PCR-confirmed SARS-CoV-2 infection or an uninfected control (not recorded which). Sequenced material: whole blood. The CDR3: CALRFEDSGDGYTF. Here the CDR3 DNA reads TGTGCCCTCCGTTTCGAGGACAGCGGAGATGGCTACACCTTC.